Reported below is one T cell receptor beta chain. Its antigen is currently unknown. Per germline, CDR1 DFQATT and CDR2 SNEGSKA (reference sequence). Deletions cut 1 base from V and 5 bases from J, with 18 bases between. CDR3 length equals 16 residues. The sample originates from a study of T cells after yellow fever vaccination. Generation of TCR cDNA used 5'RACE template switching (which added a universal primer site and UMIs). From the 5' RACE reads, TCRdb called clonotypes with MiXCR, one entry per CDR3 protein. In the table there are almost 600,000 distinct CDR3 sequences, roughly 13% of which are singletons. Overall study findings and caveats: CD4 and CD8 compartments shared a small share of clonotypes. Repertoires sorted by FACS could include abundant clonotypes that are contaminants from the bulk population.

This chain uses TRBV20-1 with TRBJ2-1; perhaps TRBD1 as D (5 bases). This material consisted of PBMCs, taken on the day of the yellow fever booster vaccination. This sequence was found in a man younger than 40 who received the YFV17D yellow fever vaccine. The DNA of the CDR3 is TGCAGTGCTAGAGCCATCGAGAGCCAGGGAAACAATGAGCAGTTCTTC. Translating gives CSARAIESQGNNEQFF.